A single sample gave rise to the 5 T cell receptor beta chains below, sequenced in a study of blood T cell repertoires in COVID-19. Produced via immunoSEQ multiplex PCR; TCRdb's table is partial and in-frame only. Of about 200,000 clones detected, around 90% appear once; the ten largest clones hold approximately 8.2%. Material: PBMCs or T cells enriched from blood (not recorded which). The receptor set was obtained from a woman younger than 35 who had recovered from COVID-19.

The rearrangement joins TRBV3-1 (or the pseudogene TRBV3-2) to TRBJ2-3; 12 bases align to TRBD2. Trimming at V came to 4 bases and at J to 5 bases, leaving 4 bases not matched to a gene. This CDR3 contains 15 residues. Germline CDR1 reads LGHDT; CDR2 reads YNNKEL (reference sequence). As DNA, the CDR3 is TGTGCCAGCAGCCCCGGGGGACTAGCGGGAGATACGCAGTATTTT. It yields the protein CASSPGGLAGDTQYF.

The sample holds one count of this clone. The rearrangement links TRBV7-9 to TRBJ2-5; D is possibly TRBD2 (6 bases). Germline loops: CDR1 SEHNR, CDR2 FQNEAQ (reference sequence). The CDR3 covers 15 residues. V was pared by 5 bases and J by 5 bases, with 18 bases between. The CDR3 here is CASSGGGVGMETQYF. In nucleotides, the CDR3 is TGTGCCAGCAGCGGTGGCGGGGTGGGAATGGAGACCCAGTACTTC.

This chain connects TRBV4-1 to TRBJ1-3, with D possibly being TRBD1 (5 bases). The V end lost 3 bases, the J end lost 4 bases, and 10 bases lay between the germline ends. CDR1 and CDR2 (germline): MGHRA, YSYEKL. The CDR3 consists of 14 residues. CDR3 protein: CASSHHGGGNTIYF. The CDR3 nucleotides read TGCGCCAGCAGCCATCATGGGGGGGGAAACACCATATATTTT.

This clone was detected only a few times. The rearrangement links TRBV5-1 to TRBJ2-5; unclear D gene. This CDR3 region has 17 residues. Trimming took off 0 bases at V and 1 base at J, with 16 bases between the two ends. In germline, CDR1 is SGHRS, CDR2 YFSETQ. CDR3 bases: TGCGCCAGCAGCTTGGGGGCCCTCCTCCAGGCCCAAGAGACCCAGTACTTC. Its translation: CASSLGALLQAQETQYF.

The chain links TRBV12-5 to TRBJ1-2; D remains ambiguous. This CDR3 comprises 12 residues. V was clipped by 6 bases and J by 6 bases, with 11 bases between them. Germline V gene lookup returns CDR1 LGHNT and CDR2 FRNRAP. CDR3 DNA: TGTGCTAGTGGCTATCCAGGTCATGGCTACACCTTC. It yields the protein CASGYPGHGYTF.